A selection of T cell receptor beta chains follows, all from one sample in a study of blood T cell repertoires in COVID-19. Generated by immunoSEQ multiplex PCR, the TCRdb table keeps only in-frame clones and is missing some. The sample lists 45,000 to 70,000 clones; about nine tenths were seen once. Source material: peripheral blood. The origin of the receptors is a woman aged 80 or older with COVID-19, enrolled during active disease. Both conserved end residues are part of each CDR3. Each record gives: J gene, V gene, D gene, clone size, CDR3 DNA, CDR3 protein. The D gene is left open where the match is weak. The listing skips clone size in some rows; elsewhere it reads once, few, many or a size class.

j_gene: TRBJ2-7
v_gene: TRBV6-5
d_gene: TRBD1
abundance: .
CDR3nt: TGTGCCAGCAGTTACTTGGGACAGAGCTCCTACGAGCAGTACTTC
CDR3aa: CASSYLGQSSYEQYF

j_gene: TRBJ2-6
v_gene: TRBV9
d_gene: .
abundance: .
CDR3nt: TGTGCCAGCAGCGTAGCTACTCTGGGGGGTGGGGCCAACGTCCTGACTTTC
CDR3aa: CASSVATLGGGANVLTF

j_gene: TRBJ1-5
v_gene: TRBV19
d_gene: TRBD1
abundance: .
CDR3nt: TGTGCCAGTAGTGTTTCACAGGGGCAAGAAAATCAGCCCCAGCATTTT
CDR3aa: CASSVSQGQENQPQHF

j_gene: TRBJ1-2
v_gene: TRBV7-7
d_gene: TRBD1
abundance: .
CDR3nt: TGTGCCAGCAGCTCCCGGAAAGATGACAGGGGCGAAAACGCCTATGGCTACACCTTC
CDR3aa: CASSSRKDDRGENAYGYTF

j_gene: TRBJ2-5
v_gene: TRBV11-3
d_gene: .
abundance: .
CDR3nt: TGTGCCAGCAGCTTATCAGGGGAGACCCAGTACTTC
CDR3aa: CASSLSGETQYF

j_gene: TRBJ2-2
v_gene: TRBV6-1
d_gene: TRBD2
abundance: once
CDR3nt: TGTGCCAGCAGTGTTCGACTAGCGGGGGGGCCGGGCACCGGGGAGCTGTTTTTT
CDR3aa: CASSVRLAGGPGTGELFF

j_gene: TRBJ1-1
v_gene: TRBV6-5
d_gene: .
abundance: .
CDR3nt: TGTGCCAGCAGTTCCGGGTCTCAACTCGGGAACACTGAAGCTTTCTTT
CDR3aa: CASSSGSQLGNTEAFF

j_gene: TRBJ1-2
v_gene: TRBV7-9
d_gene: TRBD1
abundance: .
CDR3nt: TGTGCCAGCAGCTTCCAAGGACAGGTTCCCTATGGCTACACCTTC
CDR3aa: CASSFQGQVPYGYTF

j_gene: TRBJ2-7
v_gene: TRBV5-1
d_gene: .
abundance: .
CDR3nt: TGCGCCAGCAGCTTCTTCGGCTACGAGCAGTACTTC
CDR3aa: CASSFFGYEQYF

j_gene: TRBJ2-5
v_gene: TRBV6-5
d_gene: TRBD1
abundance: .
CDR3nt: TGTGCCAGCAGATTTACAGGGGTAGGGACCCAGTACTTC
CDR3aa: CASRFTGVGTQYF

j_gene: TRBJ1-1
v_gene: TRBV19
d_gene: TRBD1
abundance: .
CDR3nt: TGTGCCAGTAGCGACCTCAGGGGGCGCAGGTCCACTGAAGCTTTCTTT
CDR3aa: CASSDLRGRRSTEAFF

j_gene: TRBJ2-7
v_gene: TRBV11-2
d_gene: TRBD1
abundance: once
CDR3nt: TGTGCCAGCAGCTTGGGACAGGGGACCTACGAGCAGTACTTC
CDR3aa: CASSLGQGTYEQYF

j_gene: TRBJ2-3
v_gene: TRBV2
d_gene: .
abundance: .
CDR3nt: TGTGCCAGCAGTGAAAGACAACTCTCGGCAGATACGCAGTATTTT
CDR3aa: CASSERQLSADTQYF

j_gene: TRBJ1-6
v_gene: TRBV30
d_gene: .
abundance: .
CDR3nt: TGTGCCTGGAGCCGAAACACCCTCCACTTT
CDR3aa: CAWSRNTLHF

j_gene: TRBJ1-5
v_gene: TRBV19
d_gene: TRBD1
abundance: .
CDR3nt: TGTGCCAGTAGTCCCGGGACAGGGACAGGCAATCAGCCCCAGCATTTT
CDR3aa: CASSPGTGTGNQPQHF

j_gene: TRBJ2-3
v_gene: TRBV7-3
d_gene: .
abundance: .
CDR3nt: TGTGCCAGCAGCGTGACGCGGGACCCCACAGATACGCAGTATTTT
CDR3aa: CASSVTRDPTDTQYF

j_gene: TRBJ1-2
v_gene: TRBV2
d_gene: TRBD1
abundance: once
CDR3nt: TGTGCCAGCAGGCCAGGGGGCGAAGTGCGTGGCTACACCTTC
CDR3aa: CASRPGGEVRGYTF

j_gene: TRBJ2-5
v_gene: TRBV6-2/TRBV6-3
d_gene: .
abundance: .
CDR3nt: TGTGCCAGCAGTATACTCGGAGGGGAGACCCAGTACTTC
CDR3aa: CASSILGGETQYF

j_gene: TRBJ2-5
v_gene: TRBV27
d_gene: .
abundance: .
CDR3nt: TGTGCCAGCAGTTTATCGACCCACGAGGGGACCCAGTACTTC
CDR3aa: CASSLSTHEGTQYF

j_gene: TRBJ2-7
v_gene: TRBV7-6
d_gene: .
abundance: .
CDR3nt: TGTGCCAGCAGCTTGACCCCAAATGCCCCTCGGGTCAACGAGCAGTACTTC
CDR3aa: CASSLTPNAPRVNEQYF

j_gene: TRBJ1-4
v_gene: TRBV19
d_gene: .
abundance: .
CDR3nt: TGTGCCAGTAGCCCCGGAGGGCCTAATGAAAAACTGTTTTTT
CDR3aa: CASSPGGPNEKLFF

j_gene: TRBJ1-5
v_gene: TRBV6-5
d_gene: .
abundance: .
CDR3nt: TGTGCCAGCAGAAGACAGGCGGGTCAGCCCCAGCATTTT
CDR3aa: CASRRQAGQPQHF

j_gene: TRBJ2-7
v_gene: TRBV11-2
d_gene: .
abundance: .
CDR3nt: TGTGCCAGCAGCACCAACTTCCTCGGGTACGAGCAGTACTTC
CDR3aa: CASSTNFLGYEQYF

j_gene: TRBJ2-3
v_gene: TRBV6-1
d_gene: .
abundance: .
CDR3nt: TGTGCCAGCAGTGAACAGGGTTGGGCGCAGTATTTT
CDR3aa: CASSEQGWAQYF

j_gene: TRBJ2-1
v_gene: TRBV5-4
d_gene: .
abundance: .
CDR3nt: TGTGCCAGCAGCTTACTCACCGGGGTGGGCAATGAGCAGTTCTTC
CDR3aa: CASSLLTGVGNEQFF

j_gene: TRBJ2-7
v_gene: TRBV5-1
d_gene: .
abundance: .
CDR3nt: TGCGCCAGCAGCTTGGCAGGGTCCTATAGTTACGAGCAGTACTTC
CDR3aa: CASSLAGSYSYEQYF

j_gene: TRBJ2-7
v_gene: TRBV5-1
d_gene: TRBD1
abundance: once
CDR3nt: TGCGCCAGCAGCGCCGGGACAGGGGGCCTCGAGCAGTACTTC
CDR3aa: CASSAGTGGLEQYF

j_gene: TRBJ2-1
v_gene: TRBV7-2
d_gene: TRBD2
abundance: once
CDR3nt: TGTGCCAGCAGCTTTCTCCCTCGGACTAGCGGGGGGGCCCTAGATGAGCAGTTCTTC
CDR3aa: CASSFLPRTSGGALDEQFF